These 14 T cell receptor beta chains were all obtained from the same sample, sequenced in a study of beta chain features in type 1 diabetes. Study-level points and caveats: Shorter TCRB CDR3s, moderately but significantly so, marked every one of the four CD4+ subsets in Type 1 diabetes patients.

No cognate antigen is known for these TCRs. Sequenced material consisted of expressed TCRB transcripts (all of the isolated RNA was reverse transcribed). The protocol was immunoSEQ multiplex PCR, while the TCRdb copy is restricted to in-frame clones and leaves out a portion. Here the sample spans 150,000 to 200,000 clones, approximately 62% being singletons. The sample taken for sequencing was naive CD4+ T cells from blood. The receptors come from a man under 40 with type 1 diabetes.

This clone was recorded only once. The chain couples TRBV20-1 to TRBJ2-7, with D unclear. This CDR3 has 11 amino acids. V dropped 3 bases and J dropped 3 bases, with 6 bases sitting between them. Germline V gene sequence: CDR1 DFQATT, CDR2 SNEGSKA (reference sequence). CDR3 region: CSASPNYEQYF. The DNA of the CDR3 is TGCAGTGCTAGCCCAAACTACGAGCAGTACTTC.

This chain joins TRBV2 and TRBJ2-7; D unresolved. Trimming stripped 5 bases from V and 7 bases from J, with 9 bases between. This CDR3 is built from 11 residues. Germline V lookup: CDR1 SNHLY, CDR2 FYNNEI. The CDR3 region has the DNA TGTGCCAGCAGTCCATCGACTGAGCAGTACTTC. This encodes CASSPSTEQYF.

This clone has more than one count but fewer than ten. This sequence joins TRBV6-5 and TRBJ2-5; D unresolved. CDR3 size: 15 residues. Germline-derived CDR1 and CDR2 are MNHEY and SVGAGI. The V and J ends lost 2 bases and 5 bases respectively, with 15 bases between them. The CDR3 coding sequence is TGTGCCAGCAGTTACCTGAGGACGGAAGGGGAGACCCAGTACTTC. This translates into CASSYLRTEGETQYF.

The rearrangement uses TRBV18 and TRBJ2-7; 9 bases align to TRBD1. The CDR3 is made up of 14 amino acids. The germline V gene encodes CDR1 KGHSH and CDR2 LQKENI. V lost 3 bases, J lost 6 bases, and 6 bases stayed unmatched. The CDR3 DNA sequence: TGTGCCAGCTCACCCCGGACAGGGGAGGCCGAGCAGTACTTC. Its translation: CASSPRTGEAEQYF.

In this sample, this clone turned up once. Other DNA sequences in the same sample also yield this CDR3. The chain links TRBV9 to TRBJ2-5; TRBD2 agrees at 8 bases. V was pared by 1 base and J by 2 bases, with 1 base of the junction left unmatched. Germline CDR1 SGDLS, CDR2 YYNGEE. The CDR3 runs to 14 residues. The CDR3 sequence is CASSVSGGQETQYF. Here the CDR3 DNA reads TGTGCCAGCAGCGTAAGCGGGGGTCAAGAGACCCAGTACTTC.

This chain connects TRBV14 to TRBJ1-1; D perhaps matches TRBD1 (5 bases). The CDR3 is 14 amino acids. Between the trimmed V and J ends, which lost 1 base and 11 bases, there was a span of 17 bases. Germline CDR1 is SGHDN and CDR2 is FVKESK. The CDR3 protein is CASSQAVIGRVAFF. As DNA, the CDR3 is TGTGCCAGCAGCCAAGCGGTGATCGGCAGGGTGGCTTTCTTT.

The J gene is TRBJ1-1, the V gene TRBV6-6; D remains unclear. Germline V gives CDR1 MNHNY, CDR2 SVGAGI (reference sequence). The CDR3 extends over 14 amino acids. The V end was cut by 2 bases, the J end by 7 bases, with 14 bases between. Written as DNA, the CDR3 is TGTGCCAGCAGTTACGAAAGGTCCAACCTTGAAGCTTTCTTT. It codes for CASSYERSNLEAFF.

This chain links TRBV6-5 with TRBJ2-1; perhaps TRBD2 as D (7 bases). Trimming removed 5 bases from V and 9 bases from J, with 8 bases in between. CDR3 size: 11 residues. Germline CDR1 MNHEY, CDR2 SVGAGI. The CDR3, as DNA: TGTGCCAGCAGTGCGGGGGCTGAGCAGTTCTTC. Translating it yields CASSAGAEQFF.

This clone was counted only a few times. The chain employs TRBV25-1 and TRBJ2-3; 10 bases are a match to TRBD2. Losses at the gene ends were 3 bases for V and 7 bases for J; bases not matched to a gene: 7. Germline CDR1 and CDR2: MGHDK and SYGVNS. The CDR3 runs to 15 residues. CDR3: CASSDGASGGHTQYF. DNA of the CDR3: TGTGCCAGCAGTGATGGGGCTAGCGGGGGACATACGCAGTATTTT.

The CDR3 loop reads CSIRWGREQYF. The CDR3, as DNA: TGCAGCATTAGATGGGGGCGCGAGCAGTACTTC. The rearrangement uses TRBV29-1 and TRBJ2-7, with TRBD1 as a possible D gene (6 bases). There are 11 residues in the CDR3. CDR1 is SQVTM, CDR2 ANQGSEA, per germline. Trimming removed 8 bases at V and 6 bases at J, with 14 bases between.

A note on this clone: Other DNA sequences in this sample translate to the same CDR3. The rearrangement links TRBV9 to TRBJ1-1; D gene ambiguous. V shed 1 base and J shed 2 bases, with 6 bases lying between them. The germline CDR1 and CDR2 sequences are SGDLS and YYNGEE. This CDR3 has 13 amino acids. CDR3 sequence (DNA): TGTGCCAGCAGCGTATTGGGTAACACTGAAGCTTTCTTT. Translating gives CASSVLGNTEAFF. Complete variable domain (other parts from reference TRBV9 and TRBJ1-1): DSGVTQTPKHLITATGQRVTLRCSPRSGDLSVYWYQQSLDQGLQFLIQYYNGEERAKGNILERFSAQQFPDLHSELNLSSLELGDSALYFCASSVLGNTEAFFGQGTRLTVV.

CDR3 nucleotides: TGTGCCAGTAGTTCAGGAGTAGAGCAGTACTTC. Its translation: CASSSGVEQYF. The V gene is TRBV19, the J gene TRBJ2-7, with unresolved D. The length of the CDR3 is 11 residues. Trimming shortened V by 5 bases and J by 7 bases, and 9 bases separated the two germline ends. CDR1 and CDR2 (germline): LNHDA, SQIVND (reference sequence).

The rearrangement links TRBV9 to TRBJ2-1, with D uncertain. CDR1 and CDR2 from the germline V gene are SGDLS and YYNGEE. The CDR3 loop spans 15 amino acids. V was clipped by 4 bases and J by 4 bases, with 15 bases between them. The CDR3 reads CASSSSARSYNEQFF. The CDR3 bases are TGTGCCAGCAGCTCTTCCGCTAGGTCTTACAATGAGCAGTTCTTC. Looking up the rest from reference TRBV9 and TRBJ2-1 gives the full variable domain: DSGVTQTPKHLITATGQRVTLRCSPRSGDLSVYWYQQSLDQGLQFLIQYYNGEERAKGNILERFSAQQFPDLHSELNLSSLELGDSALYFCASSSSARSYNEQFFGPGTRLTVL.

This clone was seen a single time. The chain links TRBV29-1 to TRBJ2-3; perhaps TRBD2 as D (5 bases). The CDR3 consists of 13 residues. Looked up from germline, CDR1 is SQVTM and CDR2 is ANQGSEA. V gave up 2 bases and J gave up 4 bases, with 10 bases separating them. CDR3 in DNA: TGCAGCGTTGAACCCCCCGGGGCAGATACGCAGTATTTT. This translates into CSVEPPGADTQYF.